These 6 T cell receptor beta chains were sequenced from one sample in a study of TIL therapy for anti-PD-1-resistant metastatic lung cancer. Regarding time point: pre-treatment sample, taken before nivolumab and TIL therapy. This was the immunoSEQ v3 assay. Clones were read by immunoSEQ multiplex PCR, and TCRdb kept only the in-frame ones, dropping some. The data hold approximately 50,000 clones, with more than 80% observed a single time. Sequenced material: blood, taken at baseline. The source of these receptors is a person between 25 and 79 years old with non-small cell lung cancer.

This clone is medium-sized in the sample. This rearrangement joins TRBV2 to TRBJ2-6; D is possibly TRBD2 (5 bases). Germline CDR1 and CDR2: SNHLY and FYNNEI. Trimming pared 8 bases from V and 0 bases from J, leaving 17 bases between. This CDR3 is built from 17 residues. In DNA form, the CDR3 reads TGTGCCAGCGCCTCCCTGCGGGTTAACTCTGGGGCCAACGTCCTGACTTTC. Translating gives CASASLRVNSGANVLTF.

This clone was seen just once. J is TRBJ2-3 and V is TRBV5-4; 8 bases map to TRBD1. This CDR3 region has 15 residues. Unmatched junction bases numbered 7, after V lost 2 bases and J lost 5 bases. Germline-derived CDR1 and CDR2 are SGHNT and YYREEE (reference sequence). The CDR3 region has the DNA TGTGCCAGCAGCTTCCGGACAGGGATGGTAGATACGCAGTATTTT. Residues: CASSFRTGMVDTQYF.

This chain connects TRBV9 to TRBJ2-5; 9 bases fit TRBD1. Per germline, CDR1 SGDLS and CDR2 YYNGEE. CDR3 size: 14 residues. V trimming: 2 bases; J trimming: 2 bases; junction bases outside the gene matches: 1. The CDR3 DNA reads as TGTGCCAGCAGCGTGGGACAGGGACAAGAGACCCAGTACTTC. Translating gives CASSVGQGQETQYF.

The V gene is TRBV15, the J gene TRBJ2-5; D gene unclear. Germline CDR1 reads LNHNV; CDR2 reads YYDKDF (reference sequence). The CDR3 has 14 residues. The V gene lost 0 bases and the J gene lost 0 bases, with 5 bases spanning the gap. Here the CDR3 reads CATSRDRHQETQYF. DNA of the CDR3: TGTGCCACCAGCAGAGATCGCCACCAAGAGACCCAGTACTTC. The full variable domain, rest sourced from reference TRBV15 and TRBJ2-5, is DAMVIQNPRYQVTQFGKPVTLSCSQTLNHNVMYWYQQKSSQAPKLLFHYYDKDFNNEADTPDNFQSRRPNTSFCFLDIRSPGLGDTAMYLCATSRDRHQETQYFGPGTRLLVL.

This clone has just a few counts. The chain carries TRBV11-2 and TRBJ2-2; D is ambiguous. CDR1 is SGHAT, CDR2 FQNNGV, per germline. The CDR3 has 16 amino acids. V dropped 2 bases and J dropped 4 bases, with 14 bases sitting between them. CDR3 sequence reads: CASSLPARAPTGELFF. The CDR3 DNA reads TGTGCCAGCAGCTTACCCGCCCGGGCCCCCACCGGGGAGCTGTTTTTT.

The chain joins TRBV7-9 to TRBJ2-1; TRBD2 matches 10 bases. From germline, CDR1 is SEHNR and CDR2 FQNEAQ (reference sequence). The CDR3 is 15 residues long. Trimming at V came to 6 bases and at J to 8 bases, leaving 10 bases not matched to a gene. CDR3 amino acids: CASRQPGLAMDEQFF. The CDR3 DNA is TGTGCCAGCAGGCAACCGGGACTAGCGATGGATGAGCAGTTCTTC.